This T cell receptor beta chain was retrieved from a study of blood T cell repertoires in COVID-19. Looking at the study overall: Samples came from the United States, Italy and Spain, spanning acute and convalescent COVID-19. Sources were T cells, B-cell-depleted T cells, or PBMCs; the material itself was cDNA or gDNA.

As originally analysed: The assay estimated nucleated cells by amplifying reference gene primers. Sequencing was performed with immunoSEQ multiplex PCR; in TCRdb, only in-frame clones are kept and a portion is missing. V, J and clone size are those of that table, while D and trimming were read from the DNA. The sample consists of 60,000 to 70,000 clones, 80% to 85% of them appearing once. The germline V gene encodes CDR1 MNHEY and CDR2 SVGAGI. CDR3 length: 15 residues. V was pared by 4 bases and J by 7 bases, with 12 bases of the junction left unmatched. The chain combines TRBV6-5 with TRBJ2-7, with 8 positions matching TRBD1. Sequencing input: peripheral blood. The clonotype was recovered from a man aged 50 or older with active COVID-19. Written as DNA, the CDR3 is TGTGCCAGCAGTTTGGAAGACAGGGGCAAAGGGGAGCAGTACTTC. Translating it yields CASSLEDRGKGEQYF.